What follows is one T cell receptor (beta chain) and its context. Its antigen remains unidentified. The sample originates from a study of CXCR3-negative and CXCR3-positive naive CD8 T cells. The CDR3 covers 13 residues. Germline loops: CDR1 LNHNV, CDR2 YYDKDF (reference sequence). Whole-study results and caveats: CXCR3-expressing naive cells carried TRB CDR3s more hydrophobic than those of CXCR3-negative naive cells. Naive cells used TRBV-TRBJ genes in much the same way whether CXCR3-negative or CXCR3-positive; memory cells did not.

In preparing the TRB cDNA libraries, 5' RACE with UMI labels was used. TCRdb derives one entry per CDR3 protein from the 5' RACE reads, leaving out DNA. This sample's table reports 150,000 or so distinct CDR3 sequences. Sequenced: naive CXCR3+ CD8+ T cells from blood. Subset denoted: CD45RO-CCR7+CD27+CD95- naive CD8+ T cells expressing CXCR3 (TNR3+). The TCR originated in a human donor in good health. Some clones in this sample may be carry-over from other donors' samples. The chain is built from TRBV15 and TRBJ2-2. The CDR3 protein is CATSTPYDGELFF. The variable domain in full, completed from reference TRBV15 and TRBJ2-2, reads DAMVIQNPRYQVTQFGKPVTLSCSQTLNHNVMYWYQQKSSQAPKLLFHYYDKDFNNEADTPDNFQSRRPNTSFCFLDIRSPGLGDTAMYLCATSTPYDGELFFGEGSRLTVL.